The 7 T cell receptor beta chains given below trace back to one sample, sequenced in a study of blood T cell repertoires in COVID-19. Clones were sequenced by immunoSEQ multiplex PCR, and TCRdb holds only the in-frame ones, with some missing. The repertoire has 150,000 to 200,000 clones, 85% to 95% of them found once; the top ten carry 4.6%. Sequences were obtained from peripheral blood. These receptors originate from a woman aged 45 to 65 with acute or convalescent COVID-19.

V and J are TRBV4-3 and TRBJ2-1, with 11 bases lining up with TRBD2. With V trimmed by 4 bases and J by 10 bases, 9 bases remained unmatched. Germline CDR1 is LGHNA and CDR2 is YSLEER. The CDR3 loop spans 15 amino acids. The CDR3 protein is CASSRGTSGPFEQFF. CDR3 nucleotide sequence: TGCGCCAGCAGCCGAGGGACTAGCGGACCCTTCGAGCAGTTCTTC.

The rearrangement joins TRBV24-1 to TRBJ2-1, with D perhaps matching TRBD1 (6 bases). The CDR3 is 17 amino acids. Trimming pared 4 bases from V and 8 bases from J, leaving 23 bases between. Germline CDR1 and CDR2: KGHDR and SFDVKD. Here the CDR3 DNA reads TGTGCCACCAGTGACCCTAGTCGGACAGCCTTAGGGGATGAGCAGTTCTTC. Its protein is CATSDPSRTALGDEQFF.

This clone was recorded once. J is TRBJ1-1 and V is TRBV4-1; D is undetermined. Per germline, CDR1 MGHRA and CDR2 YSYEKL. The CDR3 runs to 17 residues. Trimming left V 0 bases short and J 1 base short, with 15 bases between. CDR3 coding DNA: TGCGCCAGCAGCCAAGATTTATGGGTGCGGAAGAACACTGAAGCTTTCTTT. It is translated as CASSQDLWVRKNTEAFF.

The CDR3 DNA sequence: TGCGCCAGCAGCTTGCCAGGGAGGTTCCATGGCTACACCTTC. It yields the protein CASSLPGRFHGYTF. V gene TRBV5-1 combines with J gene TRBJ1-2; tentatively, D is TRBD1 (5 bases). Germline V gives CDR1 SGHRS, CDR2 YFSETQ. The CDR3 is 14 amino acids. Trimming pared 1 base from V and 6 bases from J, leaving 13 bases between.

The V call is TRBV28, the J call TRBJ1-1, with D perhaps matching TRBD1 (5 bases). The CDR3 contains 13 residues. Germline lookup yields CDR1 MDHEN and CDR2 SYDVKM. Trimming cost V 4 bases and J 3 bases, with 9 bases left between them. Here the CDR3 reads CASSSRTYTEAFF. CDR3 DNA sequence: TGTGCCAGCAGTTCCCGGACATACACTGAAGCTTTCTTT.

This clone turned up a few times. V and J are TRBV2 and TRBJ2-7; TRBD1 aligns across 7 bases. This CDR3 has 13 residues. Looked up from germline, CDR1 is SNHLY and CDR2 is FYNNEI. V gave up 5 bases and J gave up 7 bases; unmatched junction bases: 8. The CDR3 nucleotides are TGTGCCAGCAGTACGGGACAGCCCGGAGAGCAGTACTTC. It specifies CASSTGQPGEQYF.

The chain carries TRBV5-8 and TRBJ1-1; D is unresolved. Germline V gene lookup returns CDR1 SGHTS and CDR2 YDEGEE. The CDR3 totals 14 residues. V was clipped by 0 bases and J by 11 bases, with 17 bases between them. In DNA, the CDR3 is TGTGCCAGCAGCTTGGTGGGTGGTGGGCCGTGGGCTTTCTTT. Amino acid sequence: CASSLVGGGPWAFF. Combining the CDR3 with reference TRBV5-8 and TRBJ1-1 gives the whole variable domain EAGVTQSPTHLIKTRGQQATLRCSPISGHTSVYWYQQALGLGLQFLLWYDEGEERNRGNFPPRFSGRQFPNYSSELNVNALELEDSALYLCASSLVGGGPWAFFGQGTRLTVV.